The source of this T cell receptor (beta chain) is a study of cytomegalovirus exposure and HLA in healthy donors. Overall study results and limits: The authors judged a highly shared variant cluster likely a sequencing artifact.

Concerning this clone: Its cognate antigen is unknown.

Both 60 Vbeta primers and 13 Jbeta primers went into the PCR. Sequencing was performed with immunoSEQ multiplex PCR; in TCRdb, only in-frame clones are kept and a portion is missing. The repertoire holds about 140,000 clones, with approximately 84% as singletons. This CDR3 region has 15 residues. Germline CDR1 is SGDLS and CDR2 is YYNGEE. V gave up 4 bases and J gave up 1 base, with 12 bases separating them. The origin of this receptor is a man aged 30 to 45 in good health and CMV-seropositive. The sequenced sample consisted of PBMCs. The chain is built from TRBV9 and TRBJ2-1, with D perhaps TRBD2 (6 bases). Written as DNA, the CDR3 is TGTGCCAGCAGCCCCCGGGGGTTGTCCTACAATGAGCAGTTCTTC. It encodes CASSPRGLSYNEQFF.